This TCR beta chain was observed in a study of PD-1 blockade in classical Hodgkin lymphoma. Between the trimmed V and J ends, which lost 3 bases and 6 bases, there was a span of 4 bases. This CDR3 comprises 11 residues. Germline V gene data show CDR1 as MDHEN and CDR2 as SYDVKM. This sample's time point: cycle 4 day 1 (C4D1), after 5 to 7 weeks of nivolumab. All the patients suffered relapse after autologous stem cell transplantation, and brentuximab vedotin exposure differed. The patients, who had relapsed/refractory classical Hodgkin lymphoma, achieved best responses of complete response, partial response or progressive disease. On this clone itself: The antigen is not known.

TCRdb's copy holds only in-frame clones and misses some; the assay was immunoSEQ multiplex PCR. The profile shows about 92,000 clones, 83% of them singletons. Study conclusions and caveats: The study reported lower baseline TCR diversity in newly diagnosed patients than in healthy donors. Exclusion was the outcome for patients who began nivolumab under 1 year after ASCT. CD8+ TCR diversity did not rise significantly by C4D1, unlike CD4+.

The material sequenced was peripheral blood mononuclear cells (PBMCs), taken before the fourth cycle of nivolumab. The chain links TRBV28 to TRBJ2-3; D unclear. The sequence derives from a human donor with classical Hodgkin lymphoma. The CDR3 sequence is CASSFVDTQYF. The CDR3 bases are TGTGCCAGCAGTTTTGTGGATACGCAGTATTTT.